These T cell receptor beta chains were read from a single sample in a study of beta chain features in type 1 diabetes. Libraries were prepared by immunoSEQ multiplex PCR; TCRdb keeps only in-frame clonotypes and omits some of them. Of roughly 290,000 clones in the sample, around 7.8% were seen once. The sample comprised central memory CD4+ T cells from blood. The origin of the receptors is a woman under 30 in good health. Both conserved end residues are part of each CDR3. Each record gives: V gene, CDR3 protein.

TRBV28 | CASNLAGAEAFF
TRBV7-9 | CASSPGTSGSTDTQYF
TRBV11-3 | CASSPGGRSSTDTQYF
TRBV11-2 | CASSSGGQVYEKLFF
TRBV6-6 | CASSYTAGTNNVLTF
TRBV7-2 | CASSPIGGRIFDEQFF
TRBV7-2 | CASSFYGRTYEQYF
TRBV11-3 | CASSSQGGIGELFF
TRBV5-1 | CASSVESYEQFF
TRBV9 | CASSVHRDSPLHF
TRBV28 | CASSPYPITSLQETQYF
TRBV28 | CASSSLQGSSPLHF
TRBV11-2 | CASSLFAGGDTQYF
TRBV18 | CASSPRGDNEQFF
TRBV5-6 | CASSFTGTGYADTQYF
TRBV30 | CAWKKRGGNTIYF
TRBV15 | CATSRRANEKLFF
TRBV5-6 | CASSRGWKETQYF
TRBV29-1 | CSARQGAGETQYF
TRBV29-1 | CSVSGGSTDTQYF
TRBV5-4 | CASSLSGDRDTQYF
TRBV7-8 | CASSHDRATNEKLFF
TRBV7-9 | CASSLNGDNEQFF
TRBV5-4 | CASSRNSGYSYEQYF
TRBV19 | CASKRVSQPQHF
TRBV18 | CASSPRQREVGNEQFF
TRBV29-1 | CSTSGRGEQYF
TRBV5-1 | CASSRGEKLFF
TRBV7-9 | CASSLAGGDEQFF
TRBV28 | CASSSPGGGETQYF
TRBV6-5 | CASSYTGQAGQPQHF
TRBV18 | CASSPTGQGSTEAFF
TRBV5-6 | CASSFGGEESEQYF
TRBV2 | CASSEGFSNQPQHF
TRBV7-2 | CASSLLPSGAVFNEQFF
TRBV12-5 | CASGKTSGWDEQFF
TRBV5-1 | CASSYSDYGYTF
TRBV7-2 | CASSLGGFDTEAFF
TRBV9 | CASQNGGTDTQYF
TRBV6-4 | CASSSRQGSYNEQFF
TRBV6-6 | CASRWVGADTQYF
TRBV28 | CASRYMSSGANVLTF
TRBV4-1 | CASSLSTQGNQPQHF
TRBV7-2 | CASKRTSGRLEQFF
TRBV7-2 | CASSGSTGNTEAFF
TRBV20-1 | CSSGNGGAQHF
TRBV7-2 | CASSLARGGSETQYF
TRBV6-1 | CASSGTSAGGEQFF
TRBV20-1 | CSARRDTQYF